The clone carrying this T cell receptor beta chain was found once. Its antigen is unknown. A read error is possible here, since a much larger clone lies one base away. This CDR3 comprises 11 residues. V lost 11 bases to trimming and J lost 5 bases, with 11 bases between them. Germline V lookup: CDR1 SEHNR, CDR2 FQNEAQ (reference sequence). Next came a second PCR, run for about 6 to 11 cycles, which used a sample-barcoded 5' primer along with a J-beta primer mix. Any given sample supplied a minimum of 2.5 million CDR3-containing paired-end reads. Via MiXCR, TCRdb re-called the 5' RACE reads, giving one row per CDR3 protein. The repertoire consists of under 2 million distinct CDR3 sequences, with roughly 30% occurring once and the leading ten covering over 9%. All donors came from Russia, were Caucasian and healthy, and spanned ages about 6 to 100. These data are taken from a study of blood T cells in healthy people across ages.

Overall study results and limits: Estimates drawn from one million T cells were deemed to understate diversity. Older individuals had lower TCR beta diversity per million T cells (the decline was roughly linear).

This TCR came from a woman under 40 in good health. This chain uses TRBV7-9 with TRBJ2-3; the D gene is possibly TRBD2 (5 bases). Material: blood. Here the CDR3 reads CAGGEGDTQYF. Here the CDR3 DNA reads TGTGCCGGCGGCGAGGGAGATACGCAGTATTTT.